The T cell receptor (beta chain) under discussion was sequenced for a study of beta chain features in type 1 diabetes. About this clone: Its antigen is undetermined.

The sequenced template was cDNA made from the entire isolated RNA. Profiling relied on immunoSEQ multiplex PCR, and the TCRdb table lists in-frame clones only, not all of them. The sample records 550,000 to 850,000 clones, roughly 13% being singletons. Study observations and caveats: TCRB CDR3s from Type 1 diabetes patients were moderately but significantly shorter in all four CD4+ subsets.

V shed 4 bases and J shed 6 bases, with 12 bases lying between them. Germline values: CDR1 SGHTA, CDR2 FQGNSA. This CDR3 has 13 amino acids. This TCR came from a man between 18 and 35 years old with type 1 diabetes. V gene TRBV7-2 combines with J gene TRBJ1-2; D ambiguous. Sequencing used naive CD4+ T cells from blood. The CDR3 here is CASSSYTFDGYTF. The CDR3 DNA sequence: TGTGCCAGCAGCTCCTACACTTTCGATGGCTACACCTTC.